A selection of T cell receptor beta chains follows, all from one sample in a study of shared clonotypes between healthy human individuals. TCRdb keeps only in-frame clones here, not all; method: immunoSEQ multiplex PCR. The data contain fewer than 850,000 clones, 96% of them seen just once; the ten biggest clones take up under 0.25%. Sequencing was done on a sample of naive CD8+ T cells sorted from blood. Receptors were obtained from a man younger than 45 in good health. CDR3s include the opening cysteine and the closing phenylalanine or tryptophan. The D gene is left open where the match is weak. Not all rows give a size; the values are once, few, many and, for expanded clones, a class.

clone size	D gene	V gene	CDR3 length	J gene	CDR3 protein	CDR3 DNA
-	-	TRBV10-3	14	TRBJ2-7	CAISEPDLIYEQYF	TGTGCCATCAGTGAGCCTGATCTCATATACGAGCAGTACTTC
-	TRBD2	TRBV9	12	TRBJ2-7	CASSSGRSEQYF	TGTGCCAGTTCTAGCGGGAGATCCGAGCAGTACTTC
-	TRBD1	TRBV6-5	15	TRBJ2-7	CASSSTGGRTYEQYF	TGTGCCAGCAGTTCAACAGGGGGCCGCACCTACGAGCAGTACTTC
few	TRBD2	TRBV11-2	17	TRBJ2-1	CASSLGERGHSYNEQFF	TGTGCCAGCAGCTTAGGGGAGCGGGGGCACTCCTACAATGAGCAGTTCTTC
-	-	TRBV28	13	TRBJ2-7	CASGSGGLDEQYF	TGTGCCAGCGGATCTGGAGGGCTTGACGAGCAGTACTTC
-	TRBD2	TRBV15	14	TRBJ2-1	CATSTTVLAGGPFF	TGTGCCACCAGCACGACAGTGCTAGCGGGAGGGCCCTTCTTC
-	-	TRBV29-1	14	TRBJ1-1	CSVARGSANTEAFF	TGCAGCGTCGCCAGGGGATCGGCGAACACTGAAGCTTTCTTT
-	-	TRBV7-9	19	TRBJ1-5	CASSPWPTTTLNSNQPQHF	TGTGCCAGCAGCCCCTGGCCCACGACGACCCTAAATAGCAATCAGCCCCAGCATTTT
-	-	TRBV7-9	12	TRBJ2-2	CASSLSSGELFF	TGTGCCAGCAGCTTAAGTTCCGGGGAGCTGTTTTTT
-	-	TRBV5-1	14	TRBJ1-1	CASTPTTRHLEAFF	TGCGCCAGCACCCCAACCACCAGACACCTCGAAGCTTTCTTT
-	-	TRBV19	13	TRBJ2-7	CASSIDPAYEQYF	TGTGCCAGTAGTATAGACCCCGCTTACGAGCAGTACTTC
-	TRBD2	TRBV12-5	16	TRBJ2-1	CASGSASGRSYNEQFF	TGTGCTAGTGGTTCCGCTAGCGGGAGATCCTACAATGAGCAGTTCTTC
-	-	TRBV27	15	TRBJ2-2	CASRPYEVNTGELFF	TGTGCCAGCAGACCTTATGAGGTTAACACCGGGGAGCTGTTTTTT
-	-	TRBV7-9	15	TRBJ2-7	CASSLRWGTSYEQYF	TGTGCCAGCAGCCTCCGTTGGGGCACTTCCTACGAGCAGTACTTC
-	-	TRBV4-3	14	TRBJ2-7	CASSQEYERVEQYF	TGCGCCAGCAGCCAAGAATACGAGAGAGTCGAGCAGTACTTC
-	TRBD1	TRBV7-2	13	TRBJ2-7	CASSPDRVDEQYF	TGTGCCAGCAGCCCCGACAGGGTGGACGAGCAGTACTTC
-	-	TRBV27	16	TRBJ2-3	CASSTINSVEADTQYF	TGTGCCAGCAGTACTATAAATAGCGTCGAGGCAGATACGCAGTATTTT
once	TRBD2	TRBV9	15	TRBJ2-3	CASREGLAGTDTQYF	TGTGCCAGCAGGGAGGGACTAGCGGGCACAGATACGCAGTATTTT
-	-	TRBV7-9	15	TRBJ2-1	CASSPKEPRVWEQFF	TGTGCCAGCAGCCCAAAGGAGCCCCGGGTGTGGGAGCAGTTCTTC
-	TRBD2	TRBV27	18	TRBJ2-2	CASRTGLAGVPYTGELFF	TGTGCCAGCAGAACTGGACTAGCGGGAGTTCCTTACACCGGGGAGCTGTTTTTT
-	TRBD2	TRBV27	17	TRBJ2-1	CASNHAPGTSGNNEQFF	TGTGCCAGCAATCACGCTCCCGGGACTAGCGGGAACAATGAGCAGTTCTTC
-	TRBD2	TRBV2	16	TRBJ2-7	CASTPEVSGNTYEQYF	TGTGCCAGCACCCCCGAGGTGAGCGGGAACACCTACGAGCAGTACTTC